This is a list of T cell receptor beta chains from one sample in a study of cytomegalovirus exposure and HLA in healthy donors. TCRdb keeps only in-frame clones here, not all; method: immunoSEQ multiplex PCR. Altogether fewer than 300,000 clones are present, roughly 88% being singletons, with the ten largest covering approximately 4.3%. The sample was PBMCs. These TCRs come from a man aged 40-49 years in good health and CMV-seropositive. CDR3s include the opening cysteine and the closing phenylalanine or tryptophan. Fields, in order: V gene, D gene, clone size, J gene, CDR3 DNA, CDR3 protein. The D gene is left open where the match is weak. The listing skips clone size in some rows; elsewhere it reads once, few, many or a size class.

>TRBV6-5|.|.|TRBJ1-2
TGTGCCAGCAGTTACTCGAGCACGGAGACTAACTATGGCTACACCTTC
CASSYSSTETNYGYTF
>TRBV6-5|.|once|TRBJ1-1
TGTGCCAGCAGTTACTCCGGGGGACGGTCTAACACTGAAGCTTTCTTT
CASSYSGGRSNTEAFF
>TRBV10-3|TRBD1|.|TRBJ1-1
TGTGCCATCAGCCTCGACAGGGCCACTGAAGCTTTCTTT
CAISLDRATEAFF
>TRBV9|.|.|TRBJ1-2
TGTGCCAGCAGCGTAGTATCGGGGGGGTTCTATGGCTACACCTTC
CASSVVSGGFYGYTF
>TRBV7-7|TRBD2|once|TRBJ2-1
TGTGCTAGCAGCTTAGCGGGACTAGCGGACGTTCAGAGTGAGCAGTTCTTC
CASSLAGLADVQSEQFF
>TRBV18|.|.|TRBJ1-4
TGTGCCAGCTCACCAGCAGGTGCAACTAATGAAAAACTGTTTTTT
CASSPAGATNEKLFF
>TRBV5-1|TRBD1|.|TRBJ1-3
TGCGCCAGCAGCTTGCGTACAGGGGATTTCTCTGGAAACACCATATATTTT
CASSLRTGDFSGNTIYF
>TRBV5-1|TRBD1|.|TRBJ1-6
TGCGCCAGCAGCTTGGAGGGGGCAGATAATTCACCCCTCCACTTT
CASSLEGADNSPLHF
>TRBV30|TRBD2|.|TRBJ2-5
TGTGCCTGGAGTGCCTCCCCTAGCGGAGAACGGGAGACCCAGTACTTC
CAWSASPSGERETQYF
>TRBV7-2|.|.|TRBJ2-7
TGTGCCAGCAGCTTAGATGCCAGCTCCTACGAGCAGTACTTC
CASSLDASSYEQYF
>TRBV18|.|.|TRBJ1-2
TGTGCCAGCTCACCACAGGGGGACGCCAACTATGGCTACACCTTC
CASSPQGDANYGYTF
>TRBV28|TRBD2|.|TRBJ2-4
TGTGCCAGCGGGAGGGTACAGACCAAAAACATTCAGTACTTC
CASGRVQTKNIQYF
>TRBV14|TRBD2|.|TRBJ2-1
TGTGCCAGCAGCCAAGCGACTAGCGGGAGGGGGGAGCAGTTCTTC
CASSQATSGRGEQFF
>TRBV9|TRBD2|.|TRBJ2-4
TGTGCCAGCAGCGGACTAGCGGGAGTTGAAAACATTCAGTACTTC
CASSGLAGVENIQYF
>TRBV9|.|.|TRBJ1-1
TGTGCCAGCAGCCGCCGGGCCCGGAGCGGCGCTTTCTTT
CASSRRARSGAFF
>TRBV5-4|.|.|TRBJ2-4
TGTGCCAGCAGCCGACCGGAGCTCCGGGGTAACATTCAGTACTTC
CASSRPELRGNIQYF
>TRBV9|TRBD2|.|TRBJ2-7
TGTGCCAGCAGCCGAGAGCCCAGCGGGAGGGCCCACTCCTACGAGCAGTACTTC
CASSREPSGRAHSYEQYF
>TRBV6-6|TRBD2|.|TRBJ2-7
TGTGCCAGCAGCCTTAGCGGGGAGCCCTTCTACGAGCAGTACTTC
CASSLSGEPFYEQYF
>TRBV5-4|.|.|TRBJ2-7
TGTGCCAGCAGTTCAGGGATCTCCTACGAGCAGTACTTC
CASSSGISYEQYF
>TRBV6-6|TRBD2|once|TRBJ2-3
TGTGCCAGCCACATACTCAGCGGGGGGGAGGGAGATACGCAGTATTTT
CASHILSGGEGDTQYF
>TRBV19|.|.|TRBJ2-6
TGTGCCAGTAATTTTCAGGGTTCTGGGGCCAACGTCCTGACTTTC
CASNFQGSGANVLTF
>TRBV7-2|TRBD1|.|TRBJ1-5
TGTGCCAGCAGCTTATCAGGGGGTTTGCAGCCCCAGCATTTT
CASSLSGGLQPQHF
>TRBV13|TRBD1|.|TRBJ2-1
TGTGCCAGCAGCAGCCGGGACAGGTCTCTAGGTGAGCAGTTCTTC
CASSSRDRSLGEQFF
>TRBV28|.|.|TRBJ2-2
TGTGCCAGCAGCCGCGGGGCCGGGGAGCTGTTTTTT
CASSRGAGELFF
>TRBV28|.|.|TRBJ2-3
TGTGCCAGCACCTCCCCAGGGGGGCGCGGACCTCCGACGCAGTATTTT
CASTSPGGRGPPTQYF
>TRBV2|.|.|TRBJ2-7
TGTGCCAGCAACGGCAGGGTGACGGTCGAGCAGTACTTC
CASNGRVTVEQYF
>TRBV28|TRBD1|.|TRBJ2-7
TGTGCCAGCAGTGCCGGGACAGGCTACGAGCAGTACTTC
CASSAGTGYEQYF
>TRBV6-5|TRBD1|.|TRBJ1-5
TGTGCCAGCAGCCTGGACAGGTCCAATCAGCCCCAGCATTTT
CASSLDRSNQPQHF
>TRBV28|TRBD1|once|TRBJ2-7
TGTGCCAGCAGGACCGGGACAGGGGACTACGAGCAGTACTTC
CASRTGTGDYEQYF
>TRBV9|.|.|TRBJ1-5
TGTGCCAGCAGCCCCGGCCGGGGGATCAATCAGCCCCAGCATTTT
CASSPGRGINQPQHF
>TRBV30|.|.|TRBJ2-2
TGTGCCTGGACACCATCTAGCGCCGGGGAGCTGTTTTTT
CAWTPSSAGELFF
>TRBV6-1|.|few|TRBJ1-5
TGTGCCAGCAGTGAGGGAGGCACCAATCAGCCCCAGCATTTT
CASSEGGTNQPQHF
>TRBV7-9|TRBD1|.|TRBJ1-1
TGTGCCAGCAGGGGGGGCGGGACAGTTAACACTGAAGCTTTCTTT
CASRGGGTVNTEAFF
>TRBV28|TRBD2|.|TRBJ2-1
TGTGCCAGCAGTTTATTAGCGGGAGGCCAGAGGGATGAGCAGTTCTTC
CASSLLAGGQRDEQFF
>TRBV5-1|.|.|TRBJ2-7
TGCGCCAGCAGCTTGGTTGGACAATCCTACGAGCAGTACTTC
CASSLVGQSYEQYF
>TRBV5-1|TRBD1|.|TRBJ1-2
TGCGCCAGCAGCTCCCCGGACAGGGGCCTCTATGGCTACACCTTC
CASSSPDRGLYGYTF
>TRBV4-1|TRBD2|.|TRBJ2-7
TGCGCCAGCAGCCAGGGAACTAGCGGGAGCCCCTACGAGCAGTACTTC
CASSQGTSGSPYEQYF
>TRBV2|TRBD2|.|TRBJ2-1
TGTGCCAGCAGTGAAGCGCGGGGGGGGTTGTTCTACAATGAGCAGTTCTTC
CASSEARGGLFYNEQFF
>TRBV11-2|.|.|TRBJ2-5
TGTGCCAGCAGCTCCCAAGTGCAGGGAACGGGGACCCAGTACTTC
CASSSQVQGTGTQYF
>TRBV9|TRBD2|.|TRBJ2-3
TGTGCCAGCAGCCCCCAGGGAGGGGCTAGCACAGATACGCAGTATTTT
CASSPQGGASTDTQYF
>TRBV5-5|TRBD1|.|TRBJ1-2
TGTGCCAGCAGCTTGGACAGGGGGAGGGATAAGGATGGCTACACCTTC
CASSLDRGRDKDGYTF
>TRBV9|TRBD1|.|TRBJ2-5
TGTGCCAGCAGCCCAGGACAGGGGCGAGGAAAGACCCAGTACTTC
CASSPGQGRGKTQYF
>TRBV11-2|TRBD2|.|TRBJ2-1
TGTGCCAGCAGCTTGCGCGAAGCGGGGATTTACAATGAGCAGTTCTTC
CASSLREAGIYNEQFF
>TRBV6-5|.|.|TRBJ2-3
TGTGCCAGCAGTGAACAGTCTCCCACAGATACGCAGTATTTT
CASSEQSPTDTQYF
>TRBV28|.|.|TRBJ1-6
TGTGCCAGCGGGGCAGGAGTGAGCTCCTATAATTCACCCCTCCACTTT
CASGAGVSSYNSPLHF
>TRBV5-1|.|.|TRBJ1-3
TGCGCCAGCTATCATGAACAGGGAAACACCATATATTTT
CASYHEQGNTIYF